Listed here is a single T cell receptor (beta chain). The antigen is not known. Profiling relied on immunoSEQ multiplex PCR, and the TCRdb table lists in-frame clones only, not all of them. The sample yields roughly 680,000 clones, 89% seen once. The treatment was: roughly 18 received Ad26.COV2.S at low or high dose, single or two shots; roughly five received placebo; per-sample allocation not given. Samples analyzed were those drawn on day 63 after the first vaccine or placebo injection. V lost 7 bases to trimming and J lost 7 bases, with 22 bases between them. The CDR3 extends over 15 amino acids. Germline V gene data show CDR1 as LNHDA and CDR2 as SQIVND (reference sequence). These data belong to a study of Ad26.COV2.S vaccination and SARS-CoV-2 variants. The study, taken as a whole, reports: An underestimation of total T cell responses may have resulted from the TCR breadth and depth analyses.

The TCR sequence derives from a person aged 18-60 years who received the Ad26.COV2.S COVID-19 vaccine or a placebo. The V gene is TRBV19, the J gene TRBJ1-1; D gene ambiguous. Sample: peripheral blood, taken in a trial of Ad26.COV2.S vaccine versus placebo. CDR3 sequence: CASNPLTGAAGEAFF. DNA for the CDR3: TGTGCCAGTAACCCCCTAACCGGCGCGGCGGGTGAAGCTTTCTTT.